This T cell receptor beta chain was observed in a study of blood T cell repertoires in COVID-19. Study in general: Italy, Spain and the United States were the sources of the convalescent and acute COVID-19 samples. PBMCs, B-cell-depleted T cells, or T cells were the source of the cDNA or gDNA that made up the material.

The CDR3 totals 17 residues. Trimming took off 1 base at V and 5 bases at J, with 15 bases between the two ends. CDR1 is LGHDT and CDR2 is YNNKEL in the germline V gene (reference sequence). As processed by the authors: The authors estimated nucleated cell counts from reference gene primer amplification. Some clones are missing from TCRdb's copy, which holds only in-frame ones; the method was immunoSEQ multiplex PCR. The V and J calls and clone size were taken over from that table, and D and trimming were inferred from the DNA. The data contain fewer than 80,000 clones, more than 60% of them singletons.

Sequencing was performed on peripheral blood. This clonotype originated in a man aged 55 to 70 with acute or convalescent COVID-19. The chain joins TRBV3-1 (or the pseudogene TRBV3-2) to TRBJ2-6; perhaps TRBD1 as D (5 bases). CDR3 in DNA: TGTGCCAGCAGCCAAGCCCCCCGCAGGGAAAGGGCCAACGTCCTGACTTTC. As protein: CASSQAPRRERANVLTF.